Below, one TCR beta chain is given with its context. Other DNA sequences from this sample encode an identical CDR3 as well. Profiling relied on immunoSEQ multiplex PCR, and the TCRdb table lists in-frame clones only, not all of them. The sample includes 200,000 to 300,000 clones, 80% to 90% of them seen just once. The data were taken from a study of blood T cell repertoires in COVID-19. The receptor was derived from a man aged 55-75 years with acute or convalescent COVID-19. Sequencing was performed on peripheral blood.

CDR3 residues: CASRLAGYNEQFF. CDR3 bases: TGTGCCAGCAGACTAGCGGGCTACAATGAGCAGTTCTTC. V is TRBV12-3 or TRBV12-4 and J is TRBJ2-1, with TRBD2 matching over 9 bases. The CDR3 loop spans 13 amino acids. Trimming removed 6 bases from V and 3 bases from J; junction bases left unmatched: 0.